This T cell receptor (beta chain) was recorded in a study of T-cell reconstitution after alpha-beta-depleted transplantation in children. Findings and limits, study-wide: Some patients' high day-60 TCRbeta diversity was attributed to recipient cells surviving conditioning. By about two months after transplant, alpha-beta T cells reportedly arose from several hundred graft clones that had expanded. T-cell numbers and diversity one year post-transplant derived largely from freshly generated T cells.

Remarks on this clonotype: Its antigen is not known.

The CDR3 is 15 residues long. J was trimmed by 7 bases and V by 2 bases; bases with no gene match: 7. CDR1 and CDR2 (germline): SGHVS, FQNEAQ. Unique molecular identifiers were used to barcode this TCRbeta library. TCRdb used MiXCR to reprocess the PCR reads, holding one entry per CDR3 protein. The sample records some 600,000 distinct CDR3 sequences, under 15% being singletons. This clonotype originated in a male patient younger than 18 who had a stem cell transplant for acute myeloid leukemia, so the T cells may come from the graft donor. The input for sequencing was PBMCs, mostly from graft donor cells, taken 360 days after TCRalphabeta/CD19-depleted stem cell transplant. V usage is TRBV7-8 and J usage is TRBJ2-7, with TRBD1 matching over 11 bases. Here the CDR3 DNA reads TGTGCCAGCAGCTTAATGGCCGGGACAGGGGGTGAGCAGTACTTC. This codes for CASSLMAGTGGEQYF.